This T cell receptor beta chain is from a study of blood T cell repertoires in COVID-19. On the study more broadly: Sources were T cells, B-cell-depleted T cells, or PBMCs; the material itself was cDNA or gDNA.

Those enrolled in Seattle joined during active infection and were followed longitudinally afterward. Trimming left V 6 bases short and J 0 bases short, with 15 bases between. Germline V gives CDR1 MDHEN, CDR2 SYDVKM. The CDR3 covers 16 residues. In the authors' methods: Reference gene primer amplification yielded estimated nucleated cell counts. The method was immunoSEQ multiplex PCR; TCRdb's version includes in-frame clones alone and lacks a portion of them. V, J and clone size are taken as reported in that table, and D and trimming were inferred from the DNA itself. The data contain tens of thousands of clones, 75% to 80% of them singletons.

The chain carries TRBV28 and TRBJ1-5; the D gene is possibly TRBD1 (6 bases). Sequenced: peripheral blood. The sequence was obtained from a man in his 70s with COVID-19, enrolled during active disease. The CDR3 protein is CASRPPGQFSNQPQHF. Here the CDR3 DNA reads TGTGCCAGCAGACCTCCCGGACAGTTTAGCAATCAGCCCCAGCATTTT. Using reference TRBV28 and TRBJ1-5 for the parts outside the CDR3, the full variable domain is DVKVTQSSRYLVKRTGEKVFLECVQDMDHENMFWYRQDPGLGLRLIYFSYDVKMKEKGDIPEGYSVSREKKERFSLILESASTNQTSMYLCASRPPGQFSNQPQHFGDGTRLSIL.